These 24 T cell receptor beta chains came from one sample sequenced in a study of T cell changes during pregnancy in multiple sclerosis. Using immunoSEQ multiplex PCR, the repertoire was profiled, and TCRdb retains in-frame clones only, with some absent. The sample includes around 80,000 clones, roughly 95% seen only once; the top ten take about 1.2%. Sequenced material: peripheral blood, taken in the second trimester of pregnancy. Every receptor here comes from a female donor with multiple sclerosis, enrolled in a pregnancy study.

The table lists this clone with a few counts. The chain joins TRBV19 to TRBJ2-6; no definite D call. Trimming left V 5 bases short and J 0 bases short, with 5 bases between. The CDR3 is made up of 14 amino acids. Germline V lookup: CDR1 LNHDA, CDR2 SQIVND (reference sequence). In DNA form, the CDR3 reads TGTGCCAGTAGTTGGAGCTCTGGGGCCAACGTCCTGACTTTC. Its protein product is CASSWSSGANVLTF.

The chain uses TRBV7-9 and TRBJ2-1, with TRBD1 as a possible D gene (6 bases). The V and J ends lost 4 bases and 6 bases respectively, with 28 bases between them. This CDR3 is built from 19 residues. In germline, CDR1 is SEHNR, CDR2 FQNEAQ (reference sequence). The CDR3 region is CASSSPILPAGELGNEQFF. In DNA form, the CDR3 reads TGTGCCAGCAGCTCCCCTATCCTTCCTGCAGGGGAACTGGGCAATGAGCAGTTCTTC.

This rearrangement joins TRBV30 to TRBJ2-1; perhaps TRBD2 as D (6 bases). The ends were cut back, 3 bases at V and 4 bases at J, with 16 bases in the middle. The CDR3 consists of 15 residues. Looked up from germline, CDR1 is GTSNPN and CDR2 is SVGIG (reference sequence). The CDR3 reads CAWRRSSEAYNEQFF. As DNA, the CDR3 is TGTGCCTGGAGGCGGTCTAGCGAGGCTTACAATGAGCAGTTCTTC.

The chain couples TRBV11-2 to TRBJ2-5; no reliable D call. CDR1 and CDR2 from the germline V gene are SGHAT and FQNNGV. This CDR3 is built from 16 residues. Trimming took 2 bases from V and 4 from J, leaving 17 bases between them. The chain's CDR3 is CASSLRVAHSGETQYF. CDR3 nucleotide sequence: TGTGCCAGCAGCTTACGAGTAGCTCATTCCGGAGAGACCCAGTACTTC.

V and J are TRBV7-8 and TRBJ1-5; tentative D call: TRBD1 (6 bases). Trimming pared 5 bases from V and 4 bases from J, leaving 9 bases between. The CDR3 consists of 13 residues. Germline V gives CDR1 SGHVS, CDR2 FQNEAQ. The CDR3 DNA follows: TGTGCCAGCAGCAACGGACAGAATCAGCCCCAGCATTTT. Translation gives CASSNGQNQPQHF.

The chain carries TRBV11-2 and TRBJ2-1; 11 nucleotides line up with TRBD2. V lost 6 bases, J lost 5 bases, and 6 bases stayed unmatched. The CDR3 runs to 15 residues. Germline-derived CDR1 and CDR2 are SGHAT and FQNNGV. CDR3 in DNA: TGTGCCAGCAGACCAAGACTAGCGGGACACAATGAGCAGTTCTTC. This codes for CASRPRLAGHNEQFF.

J is TRBJ2-7 and V is TRBV10-3; 14 nucleotides match TRBD2. Germline V gives CDR1 ENHRY, CDR2 SYGVKD. The ends lost 8 bases at V and 5 bases at J; junction bases unmatched: 20. The CDR3 contains 19 residues. For the CDR3, the DNA is TGTGCCATCGCTGGGTCAGGGCCGGGACTAGCGGGAGCTCGCGACGAGCAGTACTTC. Its translation is CAIAGSGPGLAGARDEQYF.

CDR3 sequence reads: CASSQDRGSYEQYF. The DNA for the CDR3 is TGCGCCAGCAGCCAAGACAGAGGTTCCTACGAGCAGTACTTC. The V and J genes are TRBV4-3 and TRBJ2-7, with D unresolved. CDR1 LGHNA and CDR2 YSLEER come from the germline V gene. V was cut by 0 bases and J by 1 base, with 7 bases left in between. There are 14 residues in the CDR3.

This clone was detected a few times. V and J are TRBV7-8 and TRBJ1-3; D remains ambiguous. Trimming cost V 6 bases and J 4 bases, with 13 bases left between them. Germline V gives CDR1 SGHVS, CDR2 FQNEAQ. The CDR3 sequence is 14 residues long. CDR3: CASRVTGNGNTIYF. The CDR3 nucleotides are TGTGCCAGCAGGGTTACGGGGAACGGAAACACCATATATTTT.

The chain recombines TRBV6-5 with TRBJ2-7; tentatively, D is TRBD1 (5 bases). The CDR3 has 15 residues. In germline, CDR1 is MNHEY, CDR2 SVGAGI. Trimming cost V 6 bases and J 2 bases, with 17 bases left between them. CDR3 bases: TGTGCCAGCAGCAAATTACAGGATCCCCCCTACGAGCAGTACTTC. This translates into CASSKLQDPPYEQYF.

The rearrangement uses TRBV5-1 and TRBJ1-5, with a tentative D call TRBD1 (6 bases). The germline V gene has CDR1 SGHRS and CDR2 YFSETQ. V gave up 0 bases and J gave up 6 bases, with 10 bases separating them. This CDR3 region has 14 residues. CDR3 loop: CASSLGGGVQPQHF. The CDR3 nucleotides read TGCGCCAGCAGCTTGGGAGGGGGTGTTCAGCCCCAGCATTTT.

The CDR3 bases are TGTGCCAGCAGCTTAAAGCGGGAGGCCCGATACGAGCAGTACTTC. It codes for CASSLKREARYEQYF. The chain joins TRBV5-4 to TRBJ2-7; 9 bases are a match to TRBD2. The ends lost 2 bases at V and 4 bases at J; junction bases unmatched: 7. Germline assignment: CDR1 SGHNT and CDR2 YYREEE (reference sequence). The CDR3 extends over 15 amino acids.

The V gene is TRBV7-8, the J gene TRBJ2-7; D is unresolved. Germline lookup yields CDR1 SGHVS and CDR2 FQNEAQ. This CDR3 is 15 amino acids long. V was clipped by 0 bases and J by 0 bases, with 9 bases between them. The CDR3 reads CASSLAGQTSYEQYF. The DNA for the CDR3 is TGTGCCAGCAGCTTAGCGGGCCAGACCTCCTACGAGCAGTACTTC.

The rearrangement joins TRBV5-4 to TRBJ2-5, with D possibly matching TRBD2 (6 bases). Per the germline V gene, CDR1 is SGHNT and CDR2 is YYREEE (reference sequence). This CDR3 has 14 residues. With 4 bases removed from V and 5 bases from J, the gap between germline ends came to 15 bases. CDR3 nucleotides: TGTGCCAGCAGCAGCGGAGGGAGAGGCGAGACCCAGTACTTC. Translated: CASSSGGRGETQYF. The full variable domain, in which reference TRBV5-4 and TRBJ2-5 provide the parts outside the CDR3, is ETGVTQSPTHLIKTRGQQVTLRCSSQSGHNTVSWYQQALGQGPQFIFQYYREEENGRGNFPPRFSGLQFPNYSSELNVNALELDDSALYLCASSSGGRGETQYFGPGTRLLVL.

The rearrangement joins TRBV5-4 to TRBJ1-1, with TRBD1 identical over 8 bases. Per the germline V gene, CDR1 is SGHNT and CDR2 is YYREEE (reference sequence). The CDR3 is 15 residues long. V shed 0 bases, J shed 4 bases, and the junction held 5 bases outside the gene matches. CDR3 region: CASSLAQGAPTEAFF. In DNA, the CDR3 is TGTGCCAGCAGCTTGGCCCAGGGGGCGCCCACTGAAGCTTTCTTT.

V is TRBV29-1 and J is TRBJ2-1; no definite D call. The ends were cut back, 5 bases at V and 7 bases at J, with 9 bases in the middle. The CDR3 consists of 11 residues. Per germline, CDR1 SQVTM and CDR2 ANQGSEA. The CDR3 here is CSVPRKNEQFF. As DNA, the CDR3 is TGCAGCGTTCCCAGGAAAAATGAGCAGTTCTTC.

The chain employs TRBV7-9 and TRBJ1-5; 9 bases align to TRBD1. CDR3 length equals 16 residues. Losses at the gene ends were 4 bases for V and 1 base for J; bases not matched to a gene: 5. Germline V gene lookup returns CDR1 SEHNR and CDR2 FQNEAQ (reference sequence). CDR3 protein: CASSSTGGRSNQPQHF. The CDR3 DNA is TGTGCCAGCAGCTCTACAGGGGGCAGGAGCAATCAGCCCCAGCATTTT.

The chain links TRBV6-5 to TRBJ2-1; TRBD1 aligns across 11 bases. The V gene end was trimmed by 2 bases and the J gene end by 7 bases; junction bases not matched to a gene: 4. This CDR3 spans 15 amino acids. The germline V gene has CDR1 MNHEY and CDR2 SVGAGI. CDR3 bases: TGTGCCAGCAGTTACGGACAGGGGGCAAGGAATGAGCAGTTCTTC. It encodes CASSYGQGARNEQFF.

V and J are TRBV9 and TRBJ2-2; tentatively, D is TRBD2 (6 bases). The ends were cut back, 3 bases at V and 0 bases at J, with 9 bases in the middle. Germline V gene data show CDR1 as SGDLS and CDR2 as YYNGEE. The CDR3 is 15 amino acids. CDR3 bases: TGTGCCAGCAGCGAGCGGGTTTCGAACACCGGGGAGCTGTTTTTT. It is translated as CASSERVSNTGELFF.

This clone has a handful of counts. The CDR3 region is CASSWGQGNGYTF. The CDR3 DNA reads as TGTGCCAGCAGCTGGGGACAGGGCAATGGCTACACCTTC. The chain carries TRBV27 and TRBJ1-2, with 9 nucleotides matching TRBD1. The germline gives CDR1 MNHEY, CDR2 SMNVEV (reference sequence). V shed 6 bases, J shed 6 bases, and the junction held 5 bases outside the gene matches. The CDR3 has 13 residues.

In DNA form, the CDR3 reads TGTGCCAGCAGTTCTTTCGGCACAGATACGCAGTATTTT. Its protein is CASSSFGTDTQYF. The genes are TRBV27 and TRBJ2-3; D is unclear. Germline values: CDR1 MNHEY, CDR2 SMNVEV (reference sequence). Trimming pared 4 bases from V and 1 base from J, leaving 6 bases between. The CDR3 sequence is 13 residues long.

The chain links TRBV11-1 to TRBJ2-1; 9 bases fit TRBD2. The CDR3 has 17 residues. Germline V gene sequence: CDR1 SGHAT, CDR2 FQDESV (reference sequence). The V segment lost 0 bases and the J segment 0 bases; nucleotides outside the gene matches: 3. The CDR3 region has the DNA TGTGCCAGCAGCTTAGCTTATAGCGGGAGCTCCTACAATGAGCAGTTCTTC. It specifies CASSLAYSGSSYNEQFF.

The table lists this clone with a count of one. CDR3 in amino acids: CASSSRLAQYNEQFF. CDR3 DNA: TGTGCCAGCAGCTCCAGACTAGCGCAGTACAATGAGCAGTTCTTC. This chain uses TRBV5-4 with TRBJ2-1; TRBD2 agrees at 8 bases. CDR1 SGHNT and CDR2 YYREEE come from the germline V gene (reference sequence). The CDR3 loop spans 15 amino acids. Trimming cost V 3 bases and J 4 bases; bases outside gene matches: 6.

In DNA, the CDR3 is TGCGCCAGCAGCTTGGCGACACTAGCGAGACCGTCACCCAATGAGCAGTTCTTC. It yields the protein CASSLATLARPSPNEQFF. The rearrangement joins TRBV5-1 to TRBJ2-1; the match to TRBD2 covers 7 bases. Unmatched junction bases numbered 15, after V lost 0 bases and J lost 6 bases. The germline V gene encodes CDR1 SGHRS and CDR2 YFSETQ. This CDR3 has 18 amino acids.